This is a list of T cell receptor beta chains from one sample in a study of shared clonotypes between healthy human individuals. Data came from immunoSEQ multiplex PCR; TCRdb stores just in-frame clones and leaves some out. The sample gives 2,100,000 or so clones, approximately 94% of which show up once; around 0.13% is in the top ten. Source material: naive CD4+ T cells sorted from blood. These receptors originate from a man younger than 30 in good health. Both conserved end residues are part of each CDR3. The order of the fields is J gene, V gene, CDR3 protein.

TRBJ2-7,TRBV4-1,CASSQEVGEQYF
TRBJ2-7,TRBV5-4,CASSSGRDRGSLEQYF
TRBJ2-7,TRBV6-5,CASSYSWQKDHEQYF
TRBJ1-2,TRBV4-3,CASSQDVLGTGEGYTF
TRBJ2-3,TRBV6-1,CASRDGTSTDTQYF
TRBJ1-2,TRBV7-2,CASRTGNGGYTF
TRBJ1-3,TRBV4-1,CASSQVRSNSGNTIYF
TRBJ1-2,TRBV7-9,CASSPDPGQGARGYTF
TRBJ2-1,TRBV18,CASSPGGWFEQFF
TRBJ2-7,TRBV10-3,CAISEAQGEGRSEQYF
TRBJ1-2,TRBV7-9,CASSPGQGYYGYTF
TRBJ2-3,TRBV4-3,CASSQTTGSTDTQYF
TRBJ2-5,TRBV10-3,CAISKTSGRAETQYF
TRBJ2-7,TRBV27,CASSLTGTGTYEQYF
TRBJ1-2,TRBV5-1,CASSTSGGKGYGYTF
TRBJ2-7,TRBV10-3,CAISESTDYEQYF
TRBJ2-7,TRBV5-1,CASSLVAQGNYEQYF
TRBJ1-2,TRBV4-1,CASSQDGRIEGYTF
TRBJ2-7,TRBV5-1,CASSTGQVSYEQYF
TRBJ1-4,TRBV6-5,CASRMDSSNEKLFF